Listed here is a single TCR beta chain. This record belongs to a study of blood T cell repertoires in COVID-19. Profiling relied on immunoSEQ multiplex PCR, and the TCRdb table lists in-frame clones only, not all of them. The table includes under 200,000 clones, roughly nine tenths detected once. Per the germline V gene, CDR1 is MNHEY and CDR2 is SMNVEV (reference sequence). This CDR3 comprises 19 residues. Trimming removed 1 base at V and 0 bases at J, with 16 bases between. The J gene is TRBJ1-6, the V gene TRBV27; no reliable D call. Sample: peripheral blood. The receptor was derived from a man between 65 and 79 years old with active or convalescent COVID-19. CDR3 amino acids: CASSLFAIVGSSYNSPLHF. Written as DNA, the CDR3 is TGTGCCAGCAGTTTATTTGCCATTGTGGGGAGCTCCTATAATTCACCCCTCCACTTT.